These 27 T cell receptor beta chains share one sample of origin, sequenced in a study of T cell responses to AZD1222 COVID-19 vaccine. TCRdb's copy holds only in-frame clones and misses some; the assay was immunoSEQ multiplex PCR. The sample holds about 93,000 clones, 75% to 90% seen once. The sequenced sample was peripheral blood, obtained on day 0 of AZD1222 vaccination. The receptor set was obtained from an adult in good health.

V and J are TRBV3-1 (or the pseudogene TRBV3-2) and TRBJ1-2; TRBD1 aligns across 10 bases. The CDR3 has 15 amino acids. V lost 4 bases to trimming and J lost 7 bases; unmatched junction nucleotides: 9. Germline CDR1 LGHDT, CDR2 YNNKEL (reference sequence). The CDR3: CASSRGQGGISGYTF. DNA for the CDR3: TGTGCCAGCAGCCGAGGACAGGGGGGGATAAGTGGCTACACCTTC.

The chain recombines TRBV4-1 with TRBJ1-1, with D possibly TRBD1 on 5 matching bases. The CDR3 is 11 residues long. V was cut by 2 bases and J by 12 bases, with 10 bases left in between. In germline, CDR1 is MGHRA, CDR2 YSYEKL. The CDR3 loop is CASSQSGRSFF. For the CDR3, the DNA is TGCGCCAGCAGCCAATCAGGGCGGTCTTTCTTT.

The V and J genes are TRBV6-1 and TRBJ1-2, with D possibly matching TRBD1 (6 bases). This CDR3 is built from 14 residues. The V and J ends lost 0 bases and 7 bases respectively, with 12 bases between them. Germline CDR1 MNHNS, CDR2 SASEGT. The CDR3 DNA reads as TGTGCCAGCAGTGAAGCAGCGTCAGGGGCTGGCTACACCTTC. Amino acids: CASSEAASGAGYTF.

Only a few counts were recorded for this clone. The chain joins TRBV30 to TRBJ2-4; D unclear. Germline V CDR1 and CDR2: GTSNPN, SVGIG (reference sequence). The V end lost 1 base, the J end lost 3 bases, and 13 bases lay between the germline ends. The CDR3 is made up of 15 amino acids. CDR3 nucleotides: TGTGCCTGGAGTGCACCAAGAAGTCTCAAAAACATTCAGTACTTC. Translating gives CAWSAPRSLKNIQYF.

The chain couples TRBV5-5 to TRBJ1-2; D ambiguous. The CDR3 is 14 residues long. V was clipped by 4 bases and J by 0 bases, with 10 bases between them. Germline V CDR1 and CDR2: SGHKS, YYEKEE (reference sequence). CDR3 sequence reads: CASSPRRTNYGYTF. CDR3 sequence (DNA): TGTGCCAGCAGCCCAAGGCGGACTAACTATGGCTACACCTTC.

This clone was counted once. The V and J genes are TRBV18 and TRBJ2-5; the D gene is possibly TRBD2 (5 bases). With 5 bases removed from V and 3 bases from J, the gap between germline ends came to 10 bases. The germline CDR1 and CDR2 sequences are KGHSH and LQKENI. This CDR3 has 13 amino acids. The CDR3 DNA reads TGTGCCAGCTCAGGGAGCGTAAAAGAGACCCAGTACTTC. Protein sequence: CASSGSVKETQYF.

CDR3 residues: CAWSRDRARRNSYTF. CDR3 nucleotide sequence: TGTGCCTGGAGCCGAGACAGGGCCCGGCGAAATAGCTACACCTTC. The chain couples TRBV30 to TRBJ1-2; 7 nucleotides align to TRBD1. From germline, CDR1 is GTSNPN and CDR2 SVGIG (reference sequence). The CDR3 sequence is 15 residues long. With V trimmed by 3 bases and J by 9 bases, 16 bases remained unmatched.

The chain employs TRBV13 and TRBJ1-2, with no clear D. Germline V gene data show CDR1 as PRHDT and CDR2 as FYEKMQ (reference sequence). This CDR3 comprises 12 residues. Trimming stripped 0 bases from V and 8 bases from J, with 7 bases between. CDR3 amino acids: CASSLGVWGYTF. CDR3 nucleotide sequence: TGTGCCAGCAGCTTAGGGGTCTGGGGCTACACCTTC.

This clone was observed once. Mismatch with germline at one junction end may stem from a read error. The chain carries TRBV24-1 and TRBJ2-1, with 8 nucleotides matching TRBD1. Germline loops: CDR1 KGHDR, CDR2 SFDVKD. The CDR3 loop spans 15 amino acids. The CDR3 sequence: CATSEGQDLNNEQFF. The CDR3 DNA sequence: TGTGCCACCAGTGAGGGACAGGATCTTAACAACGAGCAGTTCTTC.

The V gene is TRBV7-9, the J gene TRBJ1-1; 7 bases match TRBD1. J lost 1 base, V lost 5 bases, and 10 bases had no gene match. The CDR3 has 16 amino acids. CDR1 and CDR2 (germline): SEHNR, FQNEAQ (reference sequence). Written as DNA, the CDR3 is TGTGCCAGCAGCCGATGGACAGGTAATCGGAACACTGAAGCTTTCTTT. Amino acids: CASSRWTGNRNTEAFF.

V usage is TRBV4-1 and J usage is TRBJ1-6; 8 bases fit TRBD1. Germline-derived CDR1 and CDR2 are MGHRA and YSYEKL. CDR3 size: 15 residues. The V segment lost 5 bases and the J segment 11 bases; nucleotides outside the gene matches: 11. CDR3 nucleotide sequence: TGCGCCAGCAGCGGAACCCCGCAGGGGGCAACACCCCTCCACTTT. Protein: CASSGTPQGATPLHF.

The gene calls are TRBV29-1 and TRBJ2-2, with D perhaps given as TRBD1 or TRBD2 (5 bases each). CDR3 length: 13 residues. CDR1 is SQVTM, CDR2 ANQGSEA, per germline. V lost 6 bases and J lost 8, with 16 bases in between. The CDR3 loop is CSVPGTDMGELFF. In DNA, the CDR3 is TGCAGCGTCCCCGGGACGGACATGGGGGAGCTGTTTTTT.

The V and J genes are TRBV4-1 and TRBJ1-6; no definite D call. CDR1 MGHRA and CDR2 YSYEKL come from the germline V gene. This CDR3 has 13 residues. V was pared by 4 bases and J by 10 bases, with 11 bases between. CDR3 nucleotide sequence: TGCGCCAGCAGCCCCGGAGCCGGATCACCCCTCCACTTT. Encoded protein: CASSPGAGSPLHF.

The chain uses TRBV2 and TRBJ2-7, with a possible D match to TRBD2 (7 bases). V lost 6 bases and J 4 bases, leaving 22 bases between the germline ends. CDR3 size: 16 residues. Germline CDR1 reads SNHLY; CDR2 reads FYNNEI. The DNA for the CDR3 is TGTGCCAGCAGGGGCAGTGGGGGCGGGAGAAGATACGAGCAGTACTTC. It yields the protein CASRGSGGGRRYEQYF.

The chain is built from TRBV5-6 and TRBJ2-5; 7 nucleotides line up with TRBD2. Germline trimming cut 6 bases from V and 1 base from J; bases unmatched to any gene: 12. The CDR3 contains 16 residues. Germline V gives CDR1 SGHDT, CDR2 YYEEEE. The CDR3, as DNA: TGTGCCAGCATCCGGTTCGGGCGGGAGATCCAAGAGACCCAGTACTTC. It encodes CASIRFGREIQETQYF.

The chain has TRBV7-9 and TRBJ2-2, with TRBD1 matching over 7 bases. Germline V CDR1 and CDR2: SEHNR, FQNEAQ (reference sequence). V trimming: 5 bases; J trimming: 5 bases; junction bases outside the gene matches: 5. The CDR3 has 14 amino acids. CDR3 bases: TGTGCCAGCAGCCCCCACAGGGGAACCGGGGAGCTGTTTTTT. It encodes CASSPHRGTGELFF.

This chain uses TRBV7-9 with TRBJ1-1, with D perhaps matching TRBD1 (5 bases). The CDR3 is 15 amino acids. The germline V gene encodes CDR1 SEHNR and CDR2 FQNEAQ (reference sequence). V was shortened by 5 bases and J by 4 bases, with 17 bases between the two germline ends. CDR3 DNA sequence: TGTGCCAGCAGCCCGGGTCCACAGGTTGCCACTGAAGCTTTCTTT. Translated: CASSPGPQVATEAFF.

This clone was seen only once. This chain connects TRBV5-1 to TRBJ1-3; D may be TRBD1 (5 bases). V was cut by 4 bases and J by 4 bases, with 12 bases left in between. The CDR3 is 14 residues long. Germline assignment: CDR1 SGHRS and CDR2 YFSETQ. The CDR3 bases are TGCGCCAGCAGCCAGCCGGGGGTCGGAAACACCATATATTTT. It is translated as CASSQPGVGNTIYF.

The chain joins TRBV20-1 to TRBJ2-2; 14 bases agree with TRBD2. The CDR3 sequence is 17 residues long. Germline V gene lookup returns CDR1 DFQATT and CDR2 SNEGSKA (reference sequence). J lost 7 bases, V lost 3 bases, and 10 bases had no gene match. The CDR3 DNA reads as TGCAGTGCTAGTAGACTAGCGGGAGGGCCACGGGTCGGGGAGCTGTTTTTT. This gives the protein CSASRLAGGPRVGELFF.

The DNA of the CDR3 is TGTGCCAGCAGTTCTCCGGCGGTGGGAACACCCCTCCACTTT. Translation: CASSSPAVGTPLHF. The chain joins TRBV28 to TRBJ1-6, with no clear D. Germline assignment: CDR1 MDHEN and CDR2 SYDVKM. Trimming took off 4 bases at V and 11 bases at J, with 15 bases between the two ends. The CDR3 extends over 14 amino acids. Combining the CDR3 with reference TRBV28 and TRBJ1-6 gives the whole variable domain DVKVTQSSRYLVKRTGEKVFLECVQDMDHENMFWYRQDPGLGLRLIYFSYDVKMKEKGDIPEGYSVSREKKERFSLILESASTNQTSMYLCASSSPAVGTPLHFGNGTRLTVT.

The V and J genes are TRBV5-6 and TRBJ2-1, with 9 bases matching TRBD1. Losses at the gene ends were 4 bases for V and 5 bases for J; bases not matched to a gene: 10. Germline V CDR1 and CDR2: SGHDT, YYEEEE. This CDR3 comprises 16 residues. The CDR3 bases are TGTGCCAGCAGCACCTTCACAGGGGGCCGCAACAATGAGCAGTTCTTC. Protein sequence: CASSTFTGGRNNEQFF.

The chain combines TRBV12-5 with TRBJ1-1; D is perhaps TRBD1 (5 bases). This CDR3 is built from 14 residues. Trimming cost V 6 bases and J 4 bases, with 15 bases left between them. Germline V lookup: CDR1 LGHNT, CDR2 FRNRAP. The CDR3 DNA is TGTGCTAGTGGCCCGGCAGGGTTGACCACTGAAGCTTTCTTT. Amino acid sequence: CASGPAGLTTEAFF.

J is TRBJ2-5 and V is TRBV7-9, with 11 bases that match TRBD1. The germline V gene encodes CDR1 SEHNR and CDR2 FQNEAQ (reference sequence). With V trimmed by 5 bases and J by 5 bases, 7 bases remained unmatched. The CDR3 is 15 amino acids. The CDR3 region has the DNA TGTGCCAGCAGCAGGGGACAGGGGGTCGGGGAGACCCAGTACTTC. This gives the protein CASSRGQGVGETQYF.

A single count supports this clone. The CDR3 DNA follows: TGTGCCAGCAGCTTAGAAGCTAGCTCCTACGAGCAGTACTTC. Translating it yields CASSLEASSYEQYF. The genes are TRBV7-2 and TRBJ2-7; D is unclear. There are 14 residues in the CDR3. Germline assignment: CDR1 SGHTA and CDR2 FQGNSA. Deletions cut 1 base from V and 0 bases from J, with 7 bases between.

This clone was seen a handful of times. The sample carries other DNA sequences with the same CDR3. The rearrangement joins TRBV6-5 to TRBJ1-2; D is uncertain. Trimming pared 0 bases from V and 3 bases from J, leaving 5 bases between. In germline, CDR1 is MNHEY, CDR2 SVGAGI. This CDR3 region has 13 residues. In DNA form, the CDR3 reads TGTGCCAGCAGTTACTCCGGGGACTATGGCTACACCTTC. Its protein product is CASSYSGDYGYTF.

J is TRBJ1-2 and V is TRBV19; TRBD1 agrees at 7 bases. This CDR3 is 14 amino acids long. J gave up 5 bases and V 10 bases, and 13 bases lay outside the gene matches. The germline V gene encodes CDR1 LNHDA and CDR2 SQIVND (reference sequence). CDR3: CATGTGAPLYGYTF. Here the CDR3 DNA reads TGTGCCACCGGTACAGGGGCCCCATTGTATGGCTACACCTTC.

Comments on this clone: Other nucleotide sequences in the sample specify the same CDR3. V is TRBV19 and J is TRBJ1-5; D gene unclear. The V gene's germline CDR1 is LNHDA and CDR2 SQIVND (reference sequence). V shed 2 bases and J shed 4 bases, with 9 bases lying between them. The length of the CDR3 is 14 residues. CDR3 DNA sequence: TGTGCCAGTAGTATACGGCGCGGAAATCAGCCCCAGCATTTT. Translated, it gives CASSIRRGNQPQHF.